The TCR beta chain under discussion was sequenced for a study of blood T cell repertoires in COVID-19. Two negative PCRs, clearance, or symptom resolution were required of recovered Cohort 3 donors. In the authors' methods: How many nucleated cells were present was estimated from reference gene primer amplification. TCRdb's copy holds only in-frame clones and misses some; the assay was immunoSEQ multiplex PCR. The V and J calls and the clone size are those of that table, but D and trimming were determined from the DNA. This sample has roughly 250,000 clones, with around nine tenths found just once. V trimming: 3 bases; J trimming: 0 bases; junction bases outside the gene matches: 12. This CDR3 has 18 residues. Germline V gene sequence: CDR1 SGDLS, CDR2 YYNGEE.

V usage is TRBV9 and J usage is TRBJ2-3; 8 bases are shared with TRBD2. The receptor was isolated from a woman between 18 and 29 years old who had recovered from COVID-19. The sample consisted of PBMCs or T cells enriched from blood (not recorded which). The CDR3 DNA follows: TGTGCCAGCAGCGGCCCGGGGGGGAGCCTTTATAGCACAGATACGCAGTATTTT. Protein product: CASSGPGGSLYSTDTQYF.